Listed here are 6 T cell receptor beta chains from one sample, sequenced in a study of blood T cell repertoires in COVID-19. Repertoires were generated with immunoSEQ multiplex PCR, while TCRdb's copy carries only in-frame clones and drops some. The sample lists 150,000 to 200,000 clones; more than 75% were seen once. The sequencing sample was made of peripheral blood. The receptors derive from a person aged 70 to 80 with COVID-19, enrolled during active disease.

This clone has a handful of counts. This chain links TRBV14 with TRBJ1-6, with D maybe TRBD1 (6 bases). The CDR3 is 13 amino acids. Germline V gene lookup returns CDR1 SGHDN and CDR2 FVKESK. Deletions cut 3 bases from V and 8 bases from J, with 8 bases between. The CDR3 spells CASSQRQDSPLHF. In DNA form, the CDR3 reads TGTGCCAGCAGCCAGCGACAGGATTCACCCCTCCACTTT. Together with reference TRBV14 and TRBJ1-6, the CDR3 gives the full variable domain: EAGVTQFPSHSVIEKGQTVTLRCDPISGHDNLYWYRRVMGKEIKFLLHFVKESKQDESGMPNNRFLAERTGGTYSTLKVQPAELEDSGVYFCASSQRQDSPLHFGNGTRLTVT.

V and J are TRBV19 and TRBJ2-4; D gene uncertain. The CDR3 runs 15 residues. CDR1 is LNHDA, CDR2 SQIVND, per germline (reference sequence). V lost 0 bases to trimming and J lost 3 bases, with 9 bases between them. CDR3 residues: CASSIDRTDKNIQYF. DNA for the CDR3: TGTGCCAGTAGTATAGATCGAACAGACAAAAACATTCAGTACTTC.

The chain has TRBV7-2 and TRBJ1-5, with D maybe TRBD1 (5 bases). This CDR3 region has 15 residues. With 6 bases removed from V and 0 bases from J, the gap between germline ends came to 12 bases. The germline V gene has CDR1 SGHTA and CDR2 FQGNSA. DNA of the CDR3: TGTGCCAGCAGGCAGACAGCGAATAGCAATCAGCCCCAGCATTTT. Its translation is CASRQTANSNQPQHF.

The chain uses TRBV19 and TRBJ1-4, with D tentatively TRBD1 (5 bases). Germline CDR1 LNHDA, CDR2 SQIVND (reference sequence). The ends were cut back, 11 bases at V and 8 bases at J, with 18 bases in the middle. The CDR3 has 13 amino acids. This CDR3 is CAGSRGNGEKLFF. CDR3 sequence (DNA): TGTGCCGGATCGCGGGGGAACGGGGAAAAACTGTTTTTT.

The V and J genes are TRBV18 and TRBJ2-4; possible D gene TRBD1, 6 bases. The CDR3 is 13 amino acids. Trimming took 4 bases from V and 6 from J, leaving 10 bases between them. The germline V gene encodes CDR1 KGHSH and CDR2 LQKENI. The CDR3 loop is CASSLGQTNIQYF. In DNA, the CDR3 is TGTGCCAGCTCACTAGGACAGACAAACATTCAGTACTTC.

The genes are TRBV29-1 and TRBJ2-1; D gene unclear. Germline CDR1 reads SQVTM; CDR2 reads ANQGSEA. The V end was cut by 6 bases, the J end by 2 bases, with 5 bases between. This CDR3 region has 11 residues. As DNA, the CDR3 is TGCAGCGTGTACACCTACAATGAGCAGTTCTTC. This translates into CSVYTYNEQFF.